This T cell receptor beta chain emerged from a study of blood T cell repertoires in COVID-19. In the authors' methods: Amplifying reference gene primers gave estimates of nucleated cell counts. Generated by immunoSEQ multiplex PCR, the TCRdb table keeps only in-frame clones and is missing some. The V and J calls and the clone size are those of that table, but D and trimming were determined from the DNA. The sample lists 95,000 to 150,000 clones; roughly 83% were seen once. V lost 4 bases, J lost 8 bases, and 17 bases lay in between. Germline CDR1 reads SGHTA; CDR2 reads FQGTGA. The CDR3 is made up of 15 amino acids.

The sequenced sample consisted of peripheral blood. This rearrangement joins TRBV7-3 to TRBJ1-4; TRBD1 might be the D (6 bases). This clonotype was sampled from a human donor in a cohort sampled during active COVID-19. DNA of the CDR3: TGTGCCAGCAGCTCCCCTGGACAGAGAGTAGAAAAACTGTTTTTT. Protein sequence: CASSSPGQRVEKLFF.